This T cell receptor beta chain was obtained from a study of response to subunit inactivated influenza vaccine. About this clonotype itself: The antigen remains unidentified.

J gave up 0 bases and V 7 bases, and 1 base lay outside the gene matches. Germline CDR1 reads SNHLY; CDR2 reads FYNNEI. This CDR3 is 14 amino acids long. MiXCR, applied by TCRdb to the RT-PCR reads, yields one record per CDR3 protein. Among about 530,000 distinct CDR3 sequences listed, about 12% were seen once. General study findings and limits: Each seasonal influenza vaccination recruits few new T cells, the authors suggested.

This rearrangement joins TRBV2 to TRBJ2-7, with 12 bases that match TRBD2. This specimen was PBMCs from blood, taken on the day of vaccination. The receptor was isolated from a man in his fifties who received an inactivated influenza vaccine. Here the CDR3 reads CASKTSGSSYEQYF. CDR3 nucleotide sequence: TGTGCCAGCAAGACTAGCGGGAGCTCCTACGAGCAGTACTTC. The variable domain in full, with the rest retrieved from reference TRBV2 and TRBJ2-7, is EPEVTQTPSHQVTQMGQEVILRCVPISNHLYFYWYRQILGQKVEFLVSFYNNEISEKSEIFDDQFSVERPDGSNFTLKIRSTKLEDSAMYFCASKTSGSSYEQYFGPGTRLTVT.